One sample yielded the 11 T cell receptor beta chains listed below, sequenced in a study of T cell changes during pregnancy in multiple sclerosis. Clones were read by immunoSEQ multiplex PCR, and TCRdb kept only the in-frame ones, dropping some. This sample carries tens of thousands of clones, 91% of them seen once, and the ten largest clones take 0.7% to 0.95%. The input for sequencing was peripheral blood, taken in the second trimester of pregnancy. These receptors originate from a female donor with multiple sclerosis, enrolled in a pregnancy study.

The chain joins TRBV18 to TRBJ1-1; 9 positions agree with TRBD1. V lost 6 bases, J lost 0 bases, and 11 bases stayed unmatched. Germline CDR1 is KGHSH and CDR2 is LQKENI. The CDR3 spans 17 residues. CDR3 coding DNA: TGTGCCAGCTCCCCAGACAGGGGGGATATTATGAACACTGAAGCTTTCTTT. Translated: CASSPDRGDIMNTEAFF.

The chain is built from TRBV18 and TRBJ1-1; D gene ambiguous. V gave up 6 bases and J gave up 4 bases, with 9 bases separating them. CDR1 is KGHSH, CDR2 LQKENI, per germline. This CDR3 has 12 amino acids. CDR3 sequence reads: CASSLMSTEAFF. The CDR3 DNA is TGTGCCAGCTCCCTTATGAGCACTGAAGCTTTCTTT.

The gene calls are TRBV19 and TRBJ2-1; TRBD1 matches 12 bases. This CDR3 spans 16 amino acids. The V gene's germline CDR1 is LNHDA and CDR2 SQIVND (reference sequence). V gave up 0 bases and J gave up 8 bases; unmatched junction bases: 5. The CDR3 DNA reads TGTGCCAGTAGTATAGAAGGGACAGGGGGCCCCTATGAGCAGTTCTTC. The encoded protein is CASSIEGTGGPYEQFF.

The chain carries TRBV15 and TRBJ2-5; 8 nucleotides agree with TRBD1. This CDR3 has 15 amino acids. CDR1 and CDR2 from the germline V gene are LNHNV and YYDKDF (reference sequence). V lost 0 bases, J lost 5 bases, and 5 bases stayed unmatched. Here the CDR3 reads CATSRDWYRGETQYF. CDR3 in DNA: TGTGCCACCAGCAGAGACTGGTACAGGGGGGAGACCCAGTACTTC.

This clone has just one count. The rearrangement links TRBV15 to TRBJ2-7; 11 bases are a match to TRBD2. Germline assignment: CDR1 LNHNV and CDR2 YYDKDF (reference sequence). The CDR3 has 15 amino acids. The ends lost 3 bases at V and 4 bases at J; junction bases unmatched: 5. CDR3 nucleotide sequence: TGTGCCACCAGCAGGGGTAGCGGGGGGGCATACGAGCAGTACTTC. It translates to CATSRGSGGAYEQYF.

This chain links TRBV2 with TRBJ1-1; the D gene is possibly TRBD1 (5 bases). CDR1 SNHLY and CDR2 FYNNEI come from the germline V gene. V was trimmed by 3 bases and J by 5 bases, leaving 19 bases between them. The CDR3 covers 16 residues. Here the CDR3 reads CASSEGGTRLRTEAFF. In DNA form, the CDR3 reads TGTGCCAGCAGTGAGGGGGGGACGCGTCTGAGGACTGAAGCTTTCTTT.

This chain connects TRBV7-9 to TRBJ2-5; weak D call: TRBD2 (6 bases). Trimming cost V 4 bases and J 2 bases, with 11 bases left between them. There are 14 residues in the CDR3. Germline CDR1 SEHNR, CDR2 FQNEAQ (reference sequence). CDR3 nucleotide sequence: TGTGCCAGCAGCTCGGGACTTAGACAAGAGACCCAGTACTTC. Amino acid sequence: CASSSGLRQETQYF.

CDR3: CAWRDVGRGDTIYF. The CDR3 region has the DNA TGTGCCTGGAGAGATGTTGGCAGGGGGGACACCATATATTTT. This rearrangement joins TRBV30 to TRBJ1-3, with TRBD1 matching over 7 bases. Losses at the gene ends were 3 bases for V and 8 bases for J; bases not matched to a gene: 10. Germline values: CDR1 GTSNPN, CDR2 SVGIG (reference sequence). The CDR3 runs to 14 residues.

V is TRBV30 and J is TRBJ1-1; a weak D match, TRBD1 (6 bases). Germline CDR1 GTSNPN, CDR2 SVGIG (reference sequence). This CDR3 has 14 amino acids. V was trimmed by 0 bases and J by 7 bases, leaving 15 bases between them. CDR3 sequence (DNA): TGTGCCTGGAGTGTACTAGGGGGTTTGGGTGAAGCTTTCTTT. It encodes CAWSVLGGLGEAFF.

The chain couples TRBV30 to TRBJ2-2; TRBD1 matches at 8 bases. V gave up 4 bases and J gave up 0 bases; unmatched junction bases: 7. This CDR3 is 16 amino acids long. Germline assignment: CDR1 GTSNPN and CDR2 SVGIG (reference sequence). This CDR3 reads CAWTGGALSNTGELFF. The DNA of the CDR3 is TGTGCCTGGACAGGGGGCGCGCTGTCGAACACCGGGGAGCTGTTTTTT.

This rearrangement joins TRBV27 to TRBJ2-7, with 11 nucleotides matching TRBD1. Germline assignment: CDR1 MNHEY and CDR2 SMNVEV (reference sequence). V shed 4 bases and J 2 bases; nucleotides not matched to a gene: 7. The CDR3 runs 16 residues. The CDR3 DNA follows: TGTGCCAGCAGTTCAATTCCGGGACAGGGGGCCTACGAGCAGTACTTC. Protein: CASSSIPGQGAYEQYF.